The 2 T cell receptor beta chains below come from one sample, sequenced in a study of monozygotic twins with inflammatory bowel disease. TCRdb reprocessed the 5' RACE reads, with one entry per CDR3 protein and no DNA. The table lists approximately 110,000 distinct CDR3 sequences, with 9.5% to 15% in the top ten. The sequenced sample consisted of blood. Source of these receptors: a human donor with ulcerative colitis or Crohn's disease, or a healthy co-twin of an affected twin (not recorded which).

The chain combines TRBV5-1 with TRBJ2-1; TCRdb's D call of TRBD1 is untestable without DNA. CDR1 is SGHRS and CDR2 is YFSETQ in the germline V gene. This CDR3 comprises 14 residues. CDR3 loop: CASSPGQPGDEQFF.

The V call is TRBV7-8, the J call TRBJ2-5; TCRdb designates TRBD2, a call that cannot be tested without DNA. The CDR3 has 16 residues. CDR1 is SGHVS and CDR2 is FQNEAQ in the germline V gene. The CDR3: CASSSISGTAEETQYF. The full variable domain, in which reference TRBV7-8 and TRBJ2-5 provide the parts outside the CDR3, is GAGVSQSPRYKVAKRGQDVALRCDPISGHVSLFWYQQALGQGPEFLTYFQNEAQLDKSGLPSDRFFAERPEGSVSTLKIQRTQQEDSAVYLCASSSISGTAEETQYFGPGTRLLVL.